A selection of T cell receptor beta chains follows, all from one sample in a study of T-cell memory formation after mild COVID-19. TCRdb called the 5' RACE reads again in MiXCR, with one record for every CDR3 protein. Of 180,000 or so distinct CDR3 sequences detected, approximately 10% appear once; the ten largest clones hold 3% to 4%. The sequenced material came from PBMCs or a T cell subset sorted from them (not recorded which). Receptors were obtained from a man between 18 and 35 years old who had mild COVID-19 (a few samples of this study predate the infection). Cell type and time point are not known. Each CDR3 is given with its conserved first and last residue. Size is omitted from some rows. Given values are once, few, many or a class for expanded clones.

v_call	clone_size	cdr3_aa
TRBV12-3/TRBV12-4	.	CASSSARQLEAFF
TRBV3-1	.	CASSQNDYTEAFF
TRBV10-1	few	CASSEFGGGEQYF
TRBV7-2	many	CASSSSGGAYEQYF
TRBV5-1	.	CASSLPGGGDTQYF
TRBV6-5	few	CASSYGAGYPKTQYF
TRBV7-3	.	CASSMDGNQPQHF
TRBV20-1	.	CSASVQIGQWYF
TRBV5-1	.	CASSSTGQGSGELFF
TRBV2	few	CASTDPQGGADTQYF
TRBV27	few	CASSFPGGDGYTF
TRBV6-1	few	CASSGDRAEAFF
TRBV27	.	CASSRRDEQFF
TRBV6-1	few	CASSVGLAGGLNTGELFF
TRBV11-2	many	CASSHLRGLKTQYF
TRBV7-3	.	CASSLSRRGISGYTF
TRBV27	few	CASSFWGGLSGANVLTF
TRBV19	few	CATRWGDIQYF
TRBV7-2	many	CASSLAGGRADTQYF
TRBV6-5	.	CASSTLGRPGYGYTF
TRBV4-3	many	CASSQGPSTDTQYF
TRBV11-2	.	CASSRLGGTQYF
TRBV6-6	many	CASSYWDRAQPQHF
TRBV7-2	few	CASSSSQTSGGEQFF
TRBV7-9	few	CASSSDRESTDTQYF
TRBV19	.	CASKKNGGYEQYF